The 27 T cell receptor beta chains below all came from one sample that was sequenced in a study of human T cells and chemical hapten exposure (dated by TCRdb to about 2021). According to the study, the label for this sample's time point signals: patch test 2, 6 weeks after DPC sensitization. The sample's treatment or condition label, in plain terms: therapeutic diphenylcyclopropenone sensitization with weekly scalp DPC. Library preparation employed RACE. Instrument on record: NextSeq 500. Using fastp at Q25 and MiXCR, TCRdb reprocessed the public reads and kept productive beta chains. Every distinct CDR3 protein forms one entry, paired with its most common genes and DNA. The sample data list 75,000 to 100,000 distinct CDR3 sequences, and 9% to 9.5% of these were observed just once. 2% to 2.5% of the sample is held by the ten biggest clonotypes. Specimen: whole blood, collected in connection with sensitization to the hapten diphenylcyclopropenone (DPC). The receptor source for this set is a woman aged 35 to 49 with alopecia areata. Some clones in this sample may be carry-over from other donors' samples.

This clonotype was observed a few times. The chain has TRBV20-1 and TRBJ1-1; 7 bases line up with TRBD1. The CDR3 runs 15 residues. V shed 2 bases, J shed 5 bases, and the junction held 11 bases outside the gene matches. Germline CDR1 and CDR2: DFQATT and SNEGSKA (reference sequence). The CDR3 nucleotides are TGCAGTGCTAGAATCGCAAACAGGGGTGAGACTGAAGCTTTCTTT. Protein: CSARIANRGETEAFF.

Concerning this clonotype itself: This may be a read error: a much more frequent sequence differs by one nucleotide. CDR3 bases: TGTGCCAGCGGTCTCTGGCCGGACAGGGGGCACAAAAACATTCAGTACTTC. It is translated as CASGLWPDRGHKNIQYF. The rearrangement links TRBV28 to TRBJ2-4; 11 nucleotides agree with TRBD1. V shed 8 bases, J shed 3 bases, and the junction held 12 bases outside the gene matches. CDR3 length: 17 amino acids. The germline CDR1 and CDR2 sequences are MDHEN and SYDVKM.

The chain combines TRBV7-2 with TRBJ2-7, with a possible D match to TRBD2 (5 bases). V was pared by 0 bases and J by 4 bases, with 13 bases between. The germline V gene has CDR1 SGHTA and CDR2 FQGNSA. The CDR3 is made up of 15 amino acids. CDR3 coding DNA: TGTGCCAGCAGCTTAGCGGCGGGCCCGGGGTACGAGCAGTACTTC. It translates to CASSLAAGPGYEQYF.

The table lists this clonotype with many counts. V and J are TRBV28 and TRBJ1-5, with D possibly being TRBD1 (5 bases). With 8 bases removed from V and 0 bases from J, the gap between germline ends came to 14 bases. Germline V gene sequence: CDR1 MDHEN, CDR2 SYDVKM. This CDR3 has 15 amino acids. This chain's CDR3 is CASRNGAYSNQPQHF. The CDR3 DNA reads TGTGCCAGCCGAAATGGGGCGTATAGCAATCAGCCCCAGCATTTT.

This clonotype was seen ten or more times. CDR3: CASSGTGGREKLFF. The DNA of the CDR3 is TGTGCCAGCAGTGGGACAGGGGGCCGTGAAAAACTGTTTTTT. The genes are TRBV25-1 and TRBJ1-4; 11 bases are a match to TRBD1. V lost 4 bases to trimming and J lost 7 bases; unmatched junction nucleotides: 2. The CDR3 extends over 14 amino acids. Germline CDR1 is MGHDK and CDR2 is SYGVNS.

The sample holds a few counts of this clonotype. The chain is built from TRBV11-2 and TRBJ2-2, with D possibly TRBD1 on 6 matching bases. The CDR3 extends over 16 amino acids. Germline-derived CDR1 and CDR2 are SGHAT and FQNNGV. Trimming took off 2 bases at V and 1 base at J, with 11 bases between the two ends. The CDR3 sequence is CASSLRGSGNTGELFF. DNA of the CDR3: TGTGCCAGCAGCTTAAGGGGGAGTGGGAACACCGGGGAGCTGTTTTTT. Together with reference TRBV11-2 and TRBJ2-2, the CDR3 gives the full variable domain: EAGVAQSPRYKIIEKRQSVAFWCNPISGHATLYWYQQILGQGPKLLIQFQNNGVVDDSQLPKDRFSAERLKGVDSTLKIQPAKLEDSAVYLCASSLRGSGNTGELFFGEGSRLTVL.

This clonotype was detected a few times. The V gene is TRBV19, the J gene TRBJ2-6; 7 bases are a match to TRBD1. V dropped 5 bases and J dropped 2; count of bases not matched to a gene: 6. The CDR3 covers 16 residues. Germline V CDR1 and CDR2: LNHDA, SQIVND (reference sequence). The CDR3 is CASSPMTGTGANVLTF. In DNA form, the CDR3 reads TGTGCCAGTAGTCCCATGACAGGGACTGGGGCCAACGTCCTGACTTTC.

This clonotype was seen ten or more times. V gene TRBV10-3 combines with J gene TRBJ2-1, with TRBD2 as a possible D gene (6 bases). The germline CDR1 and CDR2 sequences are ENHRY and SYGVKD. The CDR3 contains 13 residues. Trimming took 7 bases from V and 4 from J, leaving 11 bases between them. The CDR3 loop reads CAITASEYNEQFF. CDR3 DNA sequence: TGTGCCATCACGGCTAGCGAGTACAATGAGCAGTTCTTC.

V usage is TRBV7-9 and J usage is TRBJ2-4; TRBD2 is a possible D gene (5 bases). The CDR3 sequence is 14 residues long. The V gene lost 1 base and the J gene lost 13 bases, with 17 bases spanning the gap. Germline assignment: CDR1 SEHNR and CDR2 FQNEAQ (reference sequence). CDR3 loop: CASSLDGRGAAQYF. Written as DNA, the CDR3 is TGTGCCAGCAGCTTAGATGGAAGAGGAGCGGCGCAGTACTTC.

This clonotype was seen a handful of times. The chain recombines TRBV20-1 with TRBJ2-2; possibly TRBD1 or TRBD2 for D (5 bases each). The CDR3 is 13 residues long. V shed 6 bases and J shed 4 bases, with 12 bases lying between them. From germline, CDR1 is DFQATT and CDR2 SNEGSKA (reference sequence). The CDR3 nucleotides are TGCAGTGCGACCGGGACCCCCACCGGGGAGCTGTTTTTT. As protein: CSATGTPTGELFF.

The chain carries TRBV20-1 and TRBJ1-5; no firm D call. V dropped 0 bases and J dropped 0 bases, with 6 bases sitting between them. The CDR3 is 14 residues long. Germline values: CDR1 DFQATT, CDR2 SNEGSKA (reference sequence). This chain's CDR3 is CSAREGSSNQPQHF. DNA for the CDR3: TGCAGTGCTAGAGAAGGTAGTAGCAATCAGCCCCAGCATTTT.

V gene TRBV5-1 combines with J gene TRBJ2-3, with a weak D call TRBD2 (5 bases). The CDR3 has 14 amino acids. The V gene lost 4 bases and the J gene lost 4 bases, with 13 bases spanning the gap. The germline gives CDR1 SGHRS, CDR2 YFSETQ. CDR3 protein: CASSPAAVADTQYF. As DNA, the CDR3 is TGCGCCAGCAGCCCAGCAGCGGTCGCAGATACGCAGTATTTT.

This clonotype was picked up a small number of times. The CDR3 spells CATRGGLAVTDTQYF. The CDR3 nucleotides read TGTGCCACGAGGGGGGGACTAGCGGTCACAGATACGCAGTATTTT. The chain links TRBV10-3 to TRBJ2-3; 11 bases agree with TRBD2. Trimming cost V 10 bases and J 2 bases; bases outside gene matches: 8. Germline V gene data show CDR1 as ENHRY and CDR2 as SYGVKD. The CDR3 runs to 15 residues.

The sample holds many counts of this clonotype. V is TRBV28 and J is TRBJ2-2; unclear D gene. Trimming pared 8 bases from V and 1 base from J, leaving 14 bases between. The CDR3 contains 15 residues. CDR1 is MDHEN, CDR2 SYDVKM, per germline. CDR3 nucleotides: TGTGCCAGCCGACCCTCTAAAGGGAACACCGGGGAGCTGTTTTTT. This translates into CASRPSKGNTGELFF.

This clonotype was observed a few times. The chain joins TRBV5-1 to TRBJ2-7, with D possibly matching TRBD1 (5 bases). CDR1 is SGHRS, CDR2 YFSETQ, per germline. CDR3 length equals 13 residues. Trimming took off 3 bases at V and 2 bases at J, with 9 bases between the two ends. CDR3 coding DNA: TGCGCCAGCAGCTGGACAACCCCCTACGAGCAGTACTTC. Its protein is CASSWTTPYEQYF.

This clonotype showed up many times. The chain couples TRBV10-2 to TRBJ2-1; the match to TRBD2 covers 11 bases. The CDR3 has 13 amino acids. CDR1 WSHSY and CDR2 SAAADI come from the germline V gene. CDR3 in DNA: TGCGCTACGGGACTAGCGGCCTACAATGAGCAGTTCTTC. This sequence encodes CATGLAAYNEQFF.

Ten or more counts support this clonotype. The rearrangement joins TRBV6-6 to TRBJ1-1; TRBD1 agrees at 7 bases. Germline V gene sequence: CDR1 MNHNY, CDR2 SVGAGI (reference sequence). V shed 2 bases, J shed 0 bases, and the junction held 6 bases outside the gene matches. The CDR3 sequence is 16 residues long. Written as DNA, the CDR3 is TGTGCCAGCAGTTACGGGGGACAGCCCGTGAACACTGAAGCTTTCTTT. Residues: CASSYGGQPVNTEAFF.

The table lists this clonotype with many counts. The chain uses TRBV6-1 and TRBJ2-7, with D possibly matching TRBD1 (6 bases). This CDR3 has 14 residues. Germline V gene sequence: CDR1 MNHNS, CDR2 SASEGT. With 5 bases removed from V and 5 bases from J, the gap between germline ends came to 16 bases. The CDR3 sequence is CASSPQMDRNEQYF. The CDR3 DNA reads TGTGCCAGCAGTCCCCAAATGGACAGAAACGAGCAGTACTTC.

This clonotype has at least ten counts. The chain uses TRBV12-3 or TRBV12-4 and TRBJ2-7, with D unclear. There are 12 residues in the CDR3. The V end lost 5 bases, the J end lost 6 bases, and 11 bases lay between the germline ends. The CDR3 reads CASSPPWGEQYF. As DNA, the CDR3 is TGTGCCAGCAGTCCACCCTGGGGCGAGCAGTACTTC.

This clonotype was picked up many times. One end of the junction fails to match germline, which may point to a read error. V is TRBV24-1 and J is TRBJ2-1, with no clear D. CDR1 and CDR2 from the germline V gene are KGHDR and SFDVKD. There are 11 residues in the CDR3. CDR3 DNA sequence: TGTGCCACGAGTGGGTACAATGAGCAGTTCTTC. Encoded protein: CATSGYNEQFF.

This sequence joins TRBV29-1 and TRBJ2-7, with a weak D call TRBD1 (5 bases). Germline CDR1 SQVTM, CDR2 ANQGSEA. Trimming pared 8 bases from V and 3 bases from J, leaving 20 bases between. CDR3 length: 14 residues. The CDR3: CSHDTQGSLYEQYF. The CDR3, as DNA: TGCAGCCATGATACCCAGGGATCCCTCTACGAGCAGTACTTC.

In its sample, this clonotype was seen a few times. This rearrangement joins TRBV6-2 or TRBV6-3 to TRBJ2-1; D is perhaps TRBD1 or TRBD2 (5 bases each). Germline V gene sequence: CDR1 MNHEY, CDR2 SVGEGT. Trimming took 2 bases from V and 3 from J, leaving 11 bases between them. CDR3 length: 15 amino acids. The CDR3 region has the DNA TGTGCCAGCAGTTACGGGGGTGGGATCTACAATGAGCAGTTCTTC. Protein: CASSYGGGIYNEQFF.

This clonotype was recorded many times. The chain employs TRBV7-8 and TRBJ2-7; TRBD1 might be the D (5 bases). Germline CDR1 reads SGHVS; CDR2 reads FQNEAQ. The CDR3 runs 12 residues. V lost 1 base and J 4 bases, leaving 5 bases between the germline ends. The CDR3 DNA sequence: TGTGCCAGCAGCTTAGGACAGTACGAGCAGTACTTC. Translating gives CASSLGQYEQYF.

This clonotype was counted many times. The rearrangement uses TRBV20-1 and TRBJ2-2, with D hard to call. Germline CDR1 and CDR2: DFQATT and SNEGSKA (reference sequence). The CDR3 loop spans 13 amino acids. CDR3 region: CSRLHPGTGELFF. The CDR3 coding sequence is TGCAGCAGACTCCATCCTGGCACCGGGGAGCTGTTTTTT.

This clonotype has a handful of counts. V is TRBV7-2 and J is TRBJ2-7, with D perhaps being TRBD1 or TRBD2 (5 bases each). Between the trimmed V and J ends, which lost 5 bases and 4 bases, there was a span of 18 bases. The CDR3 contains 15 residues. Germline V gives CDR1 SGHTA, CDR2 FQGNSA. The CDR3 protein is CASSPTRDGIYEQYF. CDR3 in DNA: TGTGCCAGCAGCCCAACCCGGGACGGGATTTACGAGCAGTACTTC.

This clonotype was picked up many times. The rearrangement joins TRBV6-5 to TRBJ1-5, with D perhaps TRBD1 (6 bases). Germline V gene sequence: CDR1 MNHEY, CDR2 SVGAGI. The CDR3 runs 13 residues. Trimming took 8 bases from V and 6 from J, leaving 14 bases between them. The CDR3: CASGWTATQPQHF. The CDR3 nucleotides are TGTGCCAGCGGCTGGACAGCGACTCAGCCCCAGCATTTT.

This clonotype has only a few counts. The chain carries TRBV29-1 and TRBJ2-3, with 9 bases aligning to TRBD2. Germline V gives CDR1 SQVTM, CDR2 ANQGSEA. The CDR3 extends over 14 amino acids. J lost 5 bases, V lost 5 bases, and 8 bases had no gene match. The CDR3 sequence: CSVTSSGNGDTQYF. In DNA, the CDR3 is TGCAGCGTTACTTCTAGCGGGAATGGAGATACGCAGTATTTT.